This entry describes one T cell receptor beta chain. Both 60 Vbeta primers and 13 Jbeta primers went into the PCR. This table comes from immunoSEQ multiplex PCR, and its TCRdb copy is limited to in-frame clones, with some not included. The table shows more than 150,000 clones, with 81% occurring only once. This sample was taken from a study of cytomegalovirus exposure and HLA in healthy donors. Sequences were obtained from PBMCs. This TCR came from a man aged 50 or older in good health and CMV-seropositive.

Here the CDR3 DNA reads TGTGCCAGCAGCATCAGACAGGGAGGCTCCTACAATGAGCAGTTCTTC. Its translation: CASSIRQGGSYNEQFF. This sequence joins TRBV21-1 and TRBJ2-1; TRBD1, the table's D call, lacks a check against the DNA. TRBV21-1 is labeled a pseudogene. The CDR3 loop spans 16 amino acids.